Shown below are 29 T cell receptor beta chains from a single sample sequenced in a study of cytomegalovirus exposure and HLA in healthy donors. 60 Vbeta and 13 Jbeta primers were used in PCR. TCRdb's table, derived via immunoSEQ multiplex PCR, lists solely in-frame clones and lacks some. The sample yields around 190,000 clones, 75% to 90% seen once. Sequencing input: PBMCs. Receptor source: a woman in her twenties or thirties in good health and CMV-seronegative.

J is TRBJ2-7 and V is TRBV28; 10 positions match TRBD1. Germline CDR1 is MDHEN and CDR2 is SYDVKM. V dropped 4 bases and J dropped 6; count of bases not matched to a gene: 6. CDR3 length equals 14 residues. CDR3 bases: TGTGCCAGCAGTTCCGGGACAGGGGTCCGCGAGCAGTACTTC. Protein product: CASSSGTGVREQYF.

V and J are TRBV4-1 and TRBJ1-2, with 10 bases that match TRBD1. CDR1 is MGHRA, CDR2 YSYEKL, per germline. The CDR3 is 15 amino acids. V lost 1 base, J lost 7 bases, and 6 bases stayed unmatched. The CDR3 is CASSQVWTGGSGYTF. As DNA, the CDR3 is TGCGCCAGCAGCCAAGTTTGGACAGGGGGAAGTGGCTACACCTTC.

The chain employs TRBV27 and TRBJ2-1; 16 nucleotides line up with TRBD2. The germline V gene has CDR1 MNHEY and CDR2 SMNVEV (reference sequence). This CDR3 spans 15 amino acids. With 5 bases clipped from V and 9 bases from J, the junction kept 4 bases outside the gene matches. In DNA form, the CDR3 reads TGTGCCAGCAGTCCCGGGACTAGCGGGAGGGGTGAGCAGTTCTTC. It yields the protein CASSPGTSGRGEQFF.

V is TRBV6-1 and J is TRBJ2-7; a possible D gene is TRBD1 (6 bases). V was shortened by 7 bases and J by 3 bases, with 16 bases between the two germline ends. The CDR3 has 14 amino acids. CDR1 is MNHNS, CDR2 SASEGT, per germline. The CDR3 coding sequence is TGTGCCAGCAAACTCTTCACAGGGTACTACGAGCAGTACTTC. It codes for CASKLFTGYYEQYF.

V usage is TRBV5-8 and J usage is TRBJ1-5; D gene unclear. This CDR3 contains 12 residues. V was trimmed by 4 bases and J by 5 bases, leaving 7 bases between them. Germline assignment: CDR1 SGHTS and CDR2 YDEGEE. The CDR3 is CASSRRDQPQHF. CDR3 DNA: TGTGCCAGCAGCCGACGGGATCAGCCCCAGCATTTT. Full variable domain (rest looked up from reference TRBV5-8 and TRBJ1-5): EAGVTQSPTHLIKTRGQQATLRCSPISGHTSVYWYQQALGLGLQFLLWYDEGEERNRGNFPPRFSGRQFPNYSSELNVNALELEDSALYLCASSRRDQPQHFGDGTRLSIL.

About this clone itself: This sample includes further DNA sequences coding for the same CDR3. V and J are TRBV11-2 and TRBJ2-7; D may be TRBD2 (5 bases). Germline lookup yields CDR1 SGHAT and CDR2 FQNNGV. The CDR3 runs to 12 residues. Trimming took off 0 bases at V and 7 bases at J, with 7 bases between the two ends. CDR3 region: CASSLDRGEQYF. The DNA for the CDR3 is TGTGCCAGCAGCTTAGATCGGGGTGAGCAGTACTTC. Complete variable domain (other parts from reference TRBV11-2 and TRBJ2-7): EAGVAQSPRYKIIEKRQSVAFWCNPISGHATLYWYQQILGQGPKLLIQFQNNGVVDDSQLPKDRFSAERLKGVDSTLKIQPAKLEDSAVYLCASSLDRGEQYFGPGTRLTVT.

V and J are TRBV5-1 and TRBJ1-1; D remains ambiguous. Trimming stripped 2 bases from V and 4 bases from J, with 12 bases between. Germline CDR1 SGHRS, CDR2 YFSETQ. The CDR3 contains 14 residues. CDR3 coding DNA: TGCGCCAGCAGCTTAGCGGGCGGAGGCACTGAAGCTTTCTTT. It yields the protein CASSLAGGGTEAFF.

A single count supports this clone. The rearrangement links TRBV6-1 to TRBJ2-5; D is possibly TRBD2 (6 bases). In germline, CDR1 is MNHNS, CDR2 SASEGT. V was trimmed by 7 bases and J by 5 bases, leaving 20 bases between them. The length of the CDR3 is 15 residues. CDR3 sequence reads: CASTVVRVRGETQYF. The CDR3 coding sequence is TGTGCCAGCACCGTTGTGAGGGTCCGGGGGGAGACCCAGTACTTC.

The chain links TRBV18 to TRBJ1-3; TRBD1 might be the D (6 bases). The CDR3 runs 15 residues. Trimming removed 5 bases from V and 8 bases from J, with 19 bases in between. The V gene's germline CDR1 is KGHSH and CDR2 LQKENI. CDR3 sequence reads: CASSSRQANRDTIYF. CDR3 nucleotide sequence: TGTGCCAGCTCATCCAGACAGGCAAATCGGGACACCATATATTTT. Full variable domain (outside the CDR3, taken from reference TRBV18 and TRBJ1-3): NAGVMQNPRHLVRRRGQEARLRCSPMKGHSHVYWYRQLPEEGLKFMVYLQKENIIDESGMPKERFSAEFPKEGPSILRIQQVVRGDSAAYFCASSSRQANRDTIYFGEGSWLTVV.

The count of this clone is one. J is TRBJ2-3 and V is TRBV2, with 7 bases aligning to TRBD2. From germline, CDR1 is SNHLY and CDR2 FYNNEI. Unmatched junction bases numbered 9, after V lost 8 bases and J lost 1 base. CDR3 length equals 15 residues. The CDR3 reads CASHTAAGGTDTQYF. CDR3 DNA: TGTGCCAGCCACACGGCGGCGGGGGGCACAGATACGCAGTATTTT.

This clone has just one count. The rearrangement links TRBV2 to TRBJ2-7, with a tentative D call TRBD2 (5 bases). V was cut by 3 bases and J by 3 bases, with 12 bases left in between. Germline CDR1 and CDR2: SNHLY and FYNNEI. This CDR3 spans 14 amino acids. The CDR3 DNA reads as TGTGCCAGCAGTGACAAGCGACTAAACTACGAGCAGTACTTC. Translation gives CASSDKRLNYEQYF. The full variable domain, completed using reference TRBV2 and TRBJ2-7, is EPEVTQTPSHQVTQMGQEVILRCVPISNHLYFYWYRQILGQKVEFLVSFYNNEISEKSEIFDDQFSVERPDGSNFTLKIRSTKLEDSAMYFCASSDKRLNYEQYFGPGTRLTVT.

CDR3 nucleotides: TGCGCCAGCAGCCAAGATCTGGTGGGCCAGGGGGTACAGTACTTC. Protein sequence: CASSQDLVGQGVQYF. The V gene is TRBV4-1, the J gene TRBJ2-7; TRBD1 agrees at 7 bases. The germline V gene has CDR1 MGHRA and CDR2 YSYEKL. V lost 0 bases, J lost 10 bases, and 12 bases stayed unmatched. The CDR3 has 15 amino acids.

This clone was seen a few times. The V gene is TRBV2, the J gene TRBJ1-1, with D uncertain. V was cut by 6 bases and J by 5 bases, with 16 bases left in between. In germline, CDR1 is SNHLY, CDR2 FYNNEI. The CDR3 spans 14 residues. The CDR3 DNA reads TGTGCCAGCAGCTCGCAACCCACCCTAACTGAAGCTTTCTTT. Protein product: CASSSQPTLTEAFF.

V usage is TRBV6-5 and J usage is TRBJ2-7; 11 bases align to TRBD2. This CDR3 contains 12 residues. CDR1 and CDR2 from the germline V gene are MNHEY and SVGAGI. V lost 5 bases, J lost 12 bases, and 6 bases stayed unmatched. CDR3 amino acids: CASSGLAGKVYF. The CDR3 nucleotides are TGTGCCAGCAGTGGACTAGCGGGTAAGGTGTACTTC.

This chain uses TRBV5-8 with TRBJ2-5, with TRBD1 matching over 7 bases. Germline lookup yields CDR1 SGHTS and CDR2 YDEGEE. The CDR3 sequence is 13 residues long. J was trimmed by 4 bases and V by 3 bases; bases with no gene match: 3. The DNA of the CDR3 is TGTGCCAGCAGCTACAGGGGTGGAGAGACCCAGTACTTC. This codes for CASSYRGGETQYF.

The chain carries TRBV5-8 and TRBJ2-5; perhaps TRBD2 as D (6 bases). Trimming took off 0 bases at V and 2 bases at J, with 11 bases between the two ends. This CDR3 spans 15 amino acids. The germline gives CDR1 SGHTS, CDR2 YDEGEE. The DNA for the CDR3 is TGTGCCAGCAGCTTGGGACTACGGGGGCAAGAGACCCAGTACTTC. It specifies CASSLGLRGQETQYF.

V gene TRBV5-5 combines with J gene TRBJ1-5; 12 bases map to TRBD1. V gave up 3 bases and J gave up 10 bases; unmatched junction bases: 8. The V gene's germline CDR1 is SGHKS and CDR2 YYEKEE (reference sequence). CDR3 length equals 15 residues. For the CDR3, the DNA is TGTGCCAGCAGCTCGGAGGGACAGGGGGCTTCTCCCCAGCATTTT. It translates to CASSSEGQGASPQHF.

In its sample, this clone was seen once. The CDR3 DNA reads TGTGCCAGCAGTTCCCGGACTAGTCTCGCTTACGAGCAGTACTTC. This encodes CASSSRTSLAYEQYF. This chain uses TRBV27 with TRBJ2-7; 7 bases align to TRBD2. The junction had 10 bases not matched to a gene; V was cut back by 4 bases and J by 4 bases. CDR1 is MNHEY, CDR2 SMNVEV, per germline (reference sequence). This CDR3 contains 15 residues.

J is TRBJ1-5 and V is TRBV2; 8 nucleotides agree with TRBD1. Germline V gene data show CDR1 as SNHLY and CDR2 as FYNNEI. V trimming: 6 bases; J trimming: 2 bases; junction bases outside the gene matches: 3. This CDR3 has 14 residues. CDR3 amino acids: CASSLQGGNQPQHF. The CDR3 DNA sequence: TGTGCCAGCAGCTTACAGGGGGGCAATCAGCCCCAGCATTTT.

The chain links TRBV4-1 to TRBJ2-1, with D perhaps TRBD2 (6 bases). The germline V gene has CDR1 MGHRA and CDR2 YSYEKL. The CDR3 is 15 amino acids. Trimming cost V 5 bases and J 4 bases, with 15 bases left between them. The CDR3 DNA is TGCGCCAGCAGCTCTCGGGGGACCTCTTACAATGAGCAGTTCTTC. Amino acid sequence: CASSSRGTSYNEQFF.

The CDR3 region is CASSLAGGSYEQYF. The CDR3 DNA reads as TGTGCCAGCAGCCTAGCGGGAGGATCCTACGAGCAGTACTTC. The chain has TRBV28 and TRBJ2-7, with 11 bases lining up with TRBD2. V lost 6 bases to trimming and J lost 1 base; unmatched junction nucleotides: 2. The CDR3 is 14 residues long. The germline CDR1 and CDR2 sequences are MDHEN and SYDVKM.

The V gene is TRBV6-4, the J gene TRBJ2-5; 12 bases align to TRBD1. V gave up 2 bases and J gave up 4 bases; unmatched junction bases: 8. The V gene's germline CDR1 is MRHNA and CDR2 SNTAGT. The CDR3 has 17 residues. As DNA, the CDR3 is TGTGCCAGCAGTGACAATCGGGACAGGGGGCCACGAGAGACCCAGTACTTC. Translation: CASSDNRDRGPRETQYF.

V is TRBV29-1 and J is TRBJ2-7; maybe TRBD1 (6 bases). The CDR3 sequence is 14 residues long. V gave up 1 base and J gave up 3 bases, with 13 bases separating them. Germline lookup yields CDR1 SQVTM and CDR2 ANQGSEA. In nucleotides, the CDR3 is TGCAGCGTTGAAGGCGTCAGGGGAGTCTACGAGCAGTACTTC. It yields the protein CSVEGVRGVYEQYF.

CDR3 nucleotide sequence: TGTGCCAGCAGCTTTACAGGGAGGGCTGAAGCTTTCTTT. Translated: CASSFTGRAEAFF. The rearrangement joins TRBV7-9 to TRBJ1-1; maybe TRBD1 (6 bases). The CDR3 runs to 13 residues. Trimming shortened V by 3 bases and J by 6 bases, and 11 bases separated the two germline ends. Germline assignment: CDR1 SEHNR and CDR2 FQNEAQ (reference sequence).

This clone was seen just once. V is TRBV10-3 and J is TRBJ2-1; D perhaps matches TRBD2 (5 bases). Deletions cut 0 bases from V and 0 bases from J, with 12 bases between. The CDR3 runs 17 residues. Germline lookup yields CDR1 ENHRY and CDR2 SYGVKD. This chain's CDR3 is CAISESGLASSYNEQFF. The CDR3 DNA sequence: TGTGCCATCAGTGAGTCTGGGCTAGCCAGCTCCTACAATGAGCAGTTCTTC.

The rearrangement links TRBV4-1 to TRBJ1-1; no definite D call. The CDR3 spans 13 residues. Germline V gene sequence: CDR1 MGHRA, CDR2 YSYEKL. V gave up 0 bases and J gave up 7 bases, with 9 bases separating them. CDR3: CASSQEPQNEAFF. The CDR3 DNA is TGCGCCAGCAGCCAAGAGCCTCAGAATGAAGCTTTCTTT.

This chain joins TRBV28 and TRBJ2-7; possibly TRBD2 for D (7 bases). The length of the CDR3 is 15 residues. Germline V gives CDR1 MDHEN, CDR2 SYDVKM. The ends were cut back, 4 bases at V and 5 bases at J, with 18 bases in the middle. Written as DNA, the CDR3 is TGTGCCAGCAGTTGGCCTCGGGGGGCGGAGCACGAGCAGTACTTC. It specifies CASSWPRGAEHEQYF. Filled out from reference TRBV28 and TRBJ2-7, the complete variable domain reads DVKVTQSSRYLVKRTGEKVFLECVQDMDHENMFWYRQDPGLGLRLIYFSYDVKMKEKGDIPEGYSVSREKKERFSLILESASTNQTSMYLCASSWPRGAEHEQYFGPGTRLTVT.

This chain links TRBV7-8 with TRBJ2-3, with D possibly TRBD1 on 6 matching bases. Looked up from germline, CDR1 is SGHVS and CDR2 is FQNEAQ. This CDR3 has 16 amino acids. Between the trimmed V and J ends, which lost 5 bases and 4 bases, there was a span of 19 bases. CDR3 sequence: CASSQDSPGGADTQYF. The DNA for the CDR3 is TGTGCCAGCAGCCAGGACAGTCCCGGCGGAGCAGATACGCAGTATTTT.

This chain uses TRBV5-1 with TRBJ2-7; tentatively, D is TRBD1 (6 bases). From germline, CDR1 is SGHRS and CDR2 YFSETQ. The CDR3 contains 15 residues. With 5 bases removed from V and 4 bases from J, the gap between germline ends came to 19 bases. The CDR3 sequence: CASSPPGTTSYEQYF. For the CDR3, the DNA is TGCGCCAGCAGTCCTCCCGGGACAACGTCGTACGAGCAGTACTTC.